These T cell receptor beta chains were read from a single sample in a study of T cell responses to AZD1222 COVID-19 vaccine. Generated by immunoSEQ multiplex PCR, the TCRdb table keeps only in-frame clones and is missing some. This sample has roughly 120,000 clones, with 70% to 90% found just once. Here the sequenced sample was peripheral blood, taken on day 0 of AZD1222 vaccination. These receptors all come from an adult in good health. Both conserved end residues are part of each CDR3. D genes are given only for firm matches. Size is stated for part of the rows, as once, few or many counts, or as a class when the clone is expanded.

d_call	clone_size	cdr3_length	v_call	j_call	cdr3_aa	cdr3_nt
NA	NA	15	TRBV19	TRBJ1-5	CASSIDRDLYQPQHF	TGTGCCAGTAGTATAGATCGGGATCTTTATCAGCCCCAGCATTTT
TRBD2	NA	14	TRBV19	TRBJ2-7	CASSIVAGTYEQYF	TGTGCCAGTAGTATAGTAGCGGGGACCTACGAGCAGTACTTC
TRBD1	NA	14	TRBV19	TRBJ2-7	CASSPGQGDYEQYF	TGTGCCAGTAGCCCGGGACAGGGTGACTACGAGCAGTACTTC
NA	NA	13	TRBV11-3	TRBJ1-1	CASSSLSNTEAFF	TGTGCCAGCAGCTCCCTTTCGAACACTGAAGCTTTCTTT
NA	NA	12	TRBV21-1	TRBJ2-1	CASSDSGDEQFF	TGTGCCAGCAGCGACAGCGGCGATGAGCAGTTCTTC
NA	NA	13	TRBV12-3/TRBV12-4	TRBJ2-5	CASMGRFRETQYF	TGTGCCAGCATGGGTCGGTTCCGGGAGACCCAGTACTTC
NA	NA	16	TRBV4-3	TRBJ2-2	CASSPISGDGVGELFF	TGCGCCAGCAGCCCAATTAGCGGAGACGGGGTCGGGGAGCTGTTTTTT
NA	NA	17	TRBV7-9	TRBJ2-7	CASSLGTGGLKSYEQYF	TGTGCCAGCAGCTTAGGCACCGGGGGCCTAAAAAGCTACGAGCAGTACTTC
NA	NA	15	TRBV28	TRBJ1-4	CASSATGGTNEKLFF	TGTGCCAGCAGTGCCACAGGAGGCACTAATGAAAAACTGTTTTTT
NA	few	12	TRBV30	TRBJ2-7	CACRTQSYEQYF	TGTGCCTGTAGGACGCAATCCTACGAGCAGTACTTC
TRBD1	NA	14	TRBV19	TRBJ1-2	CASSIGDRPYGYTF	TGTGCCAGTAGTATCGGGGACAGGCCCTATGGCTACACCTTC
NA	NA	11	TRBV29-1	TRBJ1-2	CSVSSNYGYTF	TGCAGCGTTTCATCGAACTATGGCTACACCTTC
NA	NA	17	TRBV6-2/TRBV6-3	TRBJ2-4	CASSRSANLLAKNIQYF	TGTGCCAGCAGTCGGTCAGCCAATCTTTTAGCCAAAAACATTCAGTACTTC
NA	NA	15	TRBV18	TRBJ1-1	CASSPPKGLATEAFF	TGTGCCAGCTCACCACCTAAGGGGTTAGCCACTGAAGCTTTCTTT
NA	NA	16	TRBV15	TRBJ2-7	CATSRPDAPTVDEQYF	TGTGCCACCAGCAGACCTGATGCTCCGACAGTCGACGAGCAGTACTTC
TRBD2	NA	15	TRBV19	TRBJ2-7	CASSDWRGGTYEQYF	TGTGCCAGTAGTGACTGGCGGGGGGGAACCTACGAGCAGTACTTC
TRBD1	NA	12	TRBV3-1/TRBV3-2	TRBJ1-1	CASSQGQGEAFF	TGTGCCAGCAGCCAGGGACAGGGAGAAGCTTTCTTT
NA	NA	16	TRBV6-2/TRBV6-3	TRBJ2-3	CASSPYPVGVADTQYF	TGTGCCAGCAGCCCCTATCCCGTGGGCGTGGCAGATACGCAGTATTTT
TRBD2	NA	15	TRBV18	TRBJ2-2	CASSVAGPNTGELFF	TGTGCCAGCTCAGTAGCGGGGCCGAACACCGGGGAGCTGTTTTTT
NA	NA	16	TRBV11-2	TRBJ1-1	CASSLEFGRKNTEAFF	TGTGCCAGCAGCTTAGAATTCGGACGGAAGAACACTGAAGCTTTCTTT
NA	once	12	TRBV7-2	TRBJ2-7	CASSSSSYEQYF	TGTGCCAGCAGCTCCAGCTCCTACGAGCAGTACTTC
NA	NA	10	TRBV30	TRBJ1-1	CAWSTGEAFF	TGTGCCTGGAGCACCGGTGAAGCTTTCTTT
NA	NA	15	TRBV6-5	TRBJ2-2	CASSYGFRSGGELFF	TGTGCCAGCAGTTACGGCTTTAGGTCGGGCGGGGAGCTGTTTTTT
NA	NA	13	TRBV6-5	TRBJ2-7	CASSQPNSYEQYF	TGTGCCAGCAGCCAGCCGAACTCCTACGAGCAGTACTTC
TRBD1	NA	16	TRBV2	TRBJ1-1	CASSETPGTVITEAFF	TGTGCCAGCAGTGAAACCCCCGGGACAGTAATCACTGAAGCTTTCTTT
NA	NA	10	TRBV10-2	TRBJ2-2	CASRNGELFF	TGCGCCAGCAGAAACGGGGAGCTGTTTTTT
NA	once	16	TRBV27	TRBJ2-7	CASRLSWGGATYEQYF	TGTGCCAGCAGACTTTCTTGGGGGGGCGCCACCTACGAGCAGTACTTC
TRBD2	NA	17	TRBV7-3	TRBJ2-2	CASSPTTSGRNTGELFF	TGTGCCAGCAGCCCCACGACTAGCGGGAGGAACACCGGGGAGCTGTTTTTT
NA	NA	15	TRBV9	TRBJ1-3	CASSVEPGLGNTIYF	TGTGCCAGCAGCGTAGAACCAGGGCTAGGAAACACCATATATTTT
NA	NA	12	TRBV30	TRBJ1-4	CAWSVRREKLFF	TGTGCCTGGAGTGTACGGAGGGAAAAACTGTTTTTT
NA	NA	15	TRBV7-9	TRBJ1-3	CASSLVGQAGNTIYF	TGTGCCAGCAGCTTAGTAGGGCAGGCAGGAAACACCATATATTTT
TRBD1	NA	17	TRBV7-6	TRBJ2-2	CASSLFGTGGNVGELFF	TGTGCCAGCAGCTTATTTGGCACAGGGGGCAATGTCGGGGAGCTGTTTTTT
NA	once	14	TRBV30	TRBJ1-5	CAWSVDSSNQPQHF	TGTGCCTGGAGTGTTGACAGTAGCAATCAGCCCCAGCATTTT
TRBD1	NA	15	TRBV7-2	TRBJ1-1	CASSLEGQGNTEAFF	TGTGCCAGCAGCTTAGAGGGACAGGGGAACACTGAAGCTTTCTTT
NA	NA	13	TRBV6-1	TRBJ2-7	CASSEYSHYEQYF	TGTGCCAGCAGTGAATACAGCCACTACGAGCAGTACTTC
NA	NA	18	TRBV5-1	TRBJ2-4	CASSLDWSGLLAKNIQYF	TGCGCCAGCAGCTTGGACTGGTCAGGCCTTCTAGCCAAAAACATTCAGTACTTC
NA	NA	16	TRBV5-1	TRBJ1-6	CASSLEPGRRSSPLHF	TGCGCCAGCAGCTTGGAACCGGGGAGAAGGTCTTCACCCCTCCACTTT
NA	few	17	TRBV3-1/TRBV3-2	TRBJ1-2	CASSRTTGTIVNYGYTF	TGTGCCAGCAGCCGTACGACTGGGACAATTGTAAACTATGGCTACACCTTC
TRBD1	NA	15	TRBV20-1	TRBJ1-5	CSASSVRGQGNSQHF	TGCAGTGCTAGTAGTGTCAGGGGACAGGGGAATTCCCAGCATTTT
NA	NA	15	TRBV5-5	TRBJ2-7	CASSFLGSNSYEQYF	TGTGCCAGCAGCTTTCTGGGCTCAAACTCCTACGAGCAGTACTTC
NA	NA	14	TRBV5-4	TRBJ2-1	CASSLDLRGNEQFF	TGTGCCAGCAGCTTGGACTTACGAGGCAATGAGCAGTTCTTC
NA	NA	14	TRBV19	TRBJ1-5	CASRRRDEDQPQHF	TGTGCCAGTAGGAGGAGAGACGAGGATCAGCCCCAGCATTTT
TRBD1	NA	18	TRBV4-1	TRBJ1-5	CASSQVVPGQGGYQPQHF	TGCGCCAGCAGCCAAGTAGTCCCGGGACAGGGGGGCTATCAGCCCCAGCATTTT
NA	NA	16	TRBV4-2	TRBJ2-1	CASSQDWRAPYNEQFF	TGTGCCAGCAGCCAAGATTGGAGGGCCCCCTACAATGAGCAGTTCTTC
NA	few	15	TRBV5-1	TRBJ2-7	CASSQDGPSSYEQYF	TGCGCCAGCAGCCAGGATGGGCCCAGCTCCTACGAGCAGTACTTC
NA	NA	14	TRBV30	TRBJ2-5	CAWSDNTGQETQYF	TGTGCCTGGAGCGACAATACAGGTCAAGAGACCCAGTACTTC
NA	NA	15	TRBV3-1/TRBV3-2	TRBJ1-6	CASSQEGTHNSPLHF	TGTGCCAGCAGCCAAGAAGGGACACATAATTCACCCCTCCACTTT
NA	once	11	TRBV20-1	TRBJ2-7	CSVLDSYEQYF	TGCAGTGTTCTAGATTCCTACGAGCAGTACTTC
NA	once	16	TRBV6-5	TRBJ2-2	CASSYTGIRVPGELFF	TGTGCCAGCAGTTACACCGGGATCCGGGTCCCCGGGGAGCTGTTTTTT